This is a list of T cell receptor beta chains from one sample in a study of T cells after posttransplantation cyclophosphamide. Clones were sequenced by immunoSEQ multiplex PCR, and TCRdb holds only the in-frame ones, with some missing. The sample lists 15,000 to 20,000 clones, 85% occurring once. The sequenced sample was PBMCs, obtained after allogeneic stem cell transplant with calcineurin inhibitor and methotrexate. These receptors were obtained from a female patient younger than 35 who received an allogeneic stem cell transplant from an unrelated donor, was CMV-positive, and had acute and chronic GVHD. Some T cells may be the graft donor's. Both conserved end residues are trimmed from each CDR3.

>12|TRBJ2-7|TRBV13
ASTSGTVSYEQY
>13|TRBJ2-5|TRBV19
ASSILGGRGETQY
>12|TRBJ2-3|TRBV15
ATSDQGRRDTQY
>13|TRBJ2-1|TRBV12-2
ASRFVRDSYNEQF
>10|TRBJ2-1|TRBV5-1
ASSPPGGPWV
>13|TRBJ2-7|TRBV2
ASRALSGRTYEQY
>14|TRBJ2-5|TRBV27
ASSLLRTSGKETQY
>10|TRBJ1-2|TRBV23-1
ASSQCGIGYT
>15|TRBJ2-5|TRBV7-9
ASSLPTSGRARETQY
>11|TRBJ1-1|TRBV5-1
ASSWGVNTEAF
>13|TRBJ1-1|TRBV5-6
ASSSGTVLNTEAF
>12|TRBJ1-2|TRBV11-2
ASSMPGHGYGYT
>10|TRBJ2-5|TRBV12-5
ASRAVQETQY
>13|TRBJ2-5|TRBV5-5
ASSFSGAYQETQY
>12|TRBJ1-1|TRBV7-9
ASSQPGTNTEAF